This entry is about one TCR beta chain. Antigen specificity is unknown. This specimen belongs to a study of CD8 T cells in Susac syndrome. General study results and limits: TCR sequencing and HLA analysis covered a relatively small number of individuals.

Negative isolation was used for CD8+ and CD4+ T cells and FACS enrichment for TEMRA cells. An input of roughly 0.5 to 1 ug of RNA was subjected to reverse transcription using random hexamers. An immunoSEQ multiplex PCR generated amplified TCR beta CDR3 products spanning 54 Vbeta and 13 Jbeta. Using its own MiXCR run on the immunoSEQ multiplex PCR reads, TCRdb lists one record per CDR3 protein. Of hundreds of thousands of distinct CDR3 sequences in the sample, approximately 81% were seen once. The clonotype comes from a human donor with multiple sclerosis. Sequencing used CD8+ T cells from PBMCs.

CDR3: CASSFGTGANQPQHF. CDR3 coding DNA: TGTGCCAGCAGTTTCGGGACAGGGGCAAATCAGCCCCAGCATTTT. The chain joins TRBV27 to TRBJ1-5; 10 bases map to TRBD1. This CDR3 is built from 15 residues. Germline V gene lookup returns CDR1 MNHEY and CDR2 SMNVEV (reference sequence). Trimming cost V 3 bases and J 4 bases; bases outside gene matches: 3.